The 9 T cell receptor beta chains listed next were all sequenced from one sample in a study of T cell repertoires in cytomegalovirus infection. Using its own MiXCR run on the reads, TCRdb lists one record per CDR3 protein. Among over 90,000 distinct CDR3 sequences listed, 16% were seen once. Specimen: PBMCs. All receptors derive from a human donor in good health (CMV status not recorded). Some clones in this sample may be carry-over from other donors' samples.

In this sample, this clonotype turned up many times. The chain has TRBV7-2 and TRBJ2-1; the D gene is possibly TRBD2 (5 bases). Germline V gene data show CDR1 as SGHTA and CDR2 as FQGNSA. The V end was cut by 7 bases, the J end by 4 bases, with 8 bases between. CDR3 size: 12 residues. This CDR3 reads CASILAYNEQFF. In DNA form, the CDR3 reads TGTGCCAGCATTCTAGCATACAATGAGCAGTTCTTC.

This clonotype turned up a few times. The V call is TRBV5-4, the J call TRBJ2-5; 11 bases map to TRBD2. CDR3 length equals 17 residues. Trimming removed 4 bases from V and 5 bases from J; junction bases left unmatched: 13. Germline V gene lookup returns CDR1 SGHNT and CDR2 YYREEE (reference sequence). CDR3: CASSAGLAGGLSETQYF. Here the CDR3 DNA reads TGTGCCAGCAGCGCGGGGCTAGCGGGGGGATTGTCCGAGACCCAGTACTTC.

In its sample, this clonotype was seen many times. The chain joins TRBV7-2 to TRBJ1-2; possible D gene TRBD1, 5 bases. Trimming stripped 4 bases from V and 5 bases from J, with 26 bases between. The CDR3 spans 18 residues. Germline V gene data show CDR1 as SGHTA and CDR2 as FQGNSA. In nucleotides, the CDR3 is TGTGCCAGCAGCTCCCCCGCCGGGACTCAGGGAGCCTATTATGGCTACACCTTC. Translation: CASSSPAGTQGAYYGYTF.

This clonotype was detected a few times. The rearrangement uses TRBV28 and TRBJ1-1; perhaps TRBD1 as D (5 bases). CDR1 and CDR2 (germline): MDHEN, SYDVKM. There are 15 residues in the CDR3. Trimming took 1 base from V and 11 from J, leaving 20 bases between them. CDR3 coding DNA: TGTGCCAGCAGTTTATCCTGGGGGGGGGTGGTTGTCGCTTTCTTT. Protein sequence: CASSLSWGGVVVAFF.

This clonotype was counted ten times or more. This chain uses TRBV28 with TRBJ2-7; the D is unclear. V dropped 6 bases and J dropped 1 base, with 16 bases sitting between them. The CDR3 sequence is 15 residues long. In germline, CDR1 is MDHEN, CDR2 SYDVKM. As DNA, the CDR3 is TGTGCCAGCAGACGTCCGGGCCTTACATCCTACGAGCAGTACTTC. Protein sequence: CASRRPGLTSYEQYF.

The chain carries TRBV4-1 and TRBJ2-1, with TRBD2 identical over 11 bases. J was trimmed by 4 bases and V by 6 bases; bases with no gene match: 14. CDR1 and CDR2 from the germline V gene are MGHRA and YSYEKL. The CDR3 totals 18 residues. The chain's CDR3 is CASSQMGPLAGGYNEQFF. The CDR3 nucleotides are TGCGCCAGCAGTCAAATGGGGCCTCTAGCGGGGGGTTACAATGAGCAGTTCTTC.

This clonotype was seen many times. J is TRBJ1-6 and V is TRBV7-2, with 7 bases fitting TRBD1. The ends lost 3 bases at V and 7 bases at J; junction bases unmatched: 6. CDR3 length: 15 residues. Per germline, CDR1 SGHTA and CDR2 FQGNSA. CDR3: CASSFSGGGNSPLHF. The CDR3 region has the DNA TGTGCCAGCAGCTTCTCAGGGGGAGGCAATTCACCCCTCCACTTT.

This clonotype was counted many times. The chain has TRBV7-2 and TRBJ1-4; possibly TRBD1 for D (5 bases). There are 16 residues in the CDR3. The germline V gene encodes CDR1 SGHTA and CDR2 FQGNSA. V lost 5 bases and J lost 5, with 18 bases in between. The CDR3 is CASSLTAGTLNEKLFF. The CDR3, as DNA: TGTGCCAGCAGCCTTACTGCAGGGACCCTAAATGAAAAACTGTTTTTT.

This clonotype was detected a few times. This sequence joins TRBV15 and TRBJ1-1; D perhaps matches TRBD1 (5 bases). CDR1 is LNHNV, CDR2 YYDKDF, per germline (reference sequence). The CDR3 runs 13 residues. V was clipped by 0 bases and J by 8 bases, with 10 bases between them. The CDR3 DNA reads TGTGCCACCAGCAGAGATTTTGGGGGAGAAGCTTTCTTT. Its protein is CATSRDFGGEAFF.